This record concerns one TCR beta chain sequence. Recovery meant two consecutive negative NP/OP PCR tests, professional clearance, or resolved symptoms. This record belongs to a study of blood T cell repertoires in COVID-19. For the study at large: Both acute and convalescent COVID-19 samples were obtained from the United States, Italy and Spain.

The method was immunoSEQ multiplex PCR; TCRdb's version includes in-frame clones alone and lacks a portion of them. The table records about 380,000 clones, around 87% of them present only once. This CDR3 is 15 amino acids long. Germline values: CDR1 MNHEY, CDR2 SVGAGI. Losses at the gene ends were 7 bases for V and 5 bases for J; bases not matched to a gene: 13. This clonotype was obtained from a man under 40 who had recovered from COVID-19. The sequencing input was PBMCs or T cells enriched from blood (not recorded which). The V call is TRBV6-5, the J call TRBJ1-2, with 7 bases that match TRBD1. The CDR3 DNA follows: TGTGCCAGCACGATCGGGCCGGGACAGCCGTATGGCTACACCTTC. It codes for CASTIGPGQPYGYTF.